This TCR beta chain was observed in a study of blood T cell repertoires in COVID-19. Looking at the study overall: Sample material is recorded as cDNA or gDNA derived from T cells, B-cell-depleted T cells, or PBMCs.

Clinical history as reported by participants underpinned cohort assignment. The recovered donors of Cohort 3 showed two negative PCRs, clearance, or symptom resolution. Germline loops: CDR1 SGDLS, CDR2 YYNGEE. This CDR3 has 16 residues. The germline V and J ends were trimmed by 1 base and 3 bases, with 16 bases remaining between them. In the original analysis: Reference gene primers were amplified, and this amplification served to estimate nucleated cell counts. The table came from immunoSEQ multiplex PCR; TCRdb's copy has only in-frame clones and leaves some out. V and J calls and clone size are as listed in that table; D and trimming were resolved from the DNA. This sample has around 200,000 clones, with 70% to 90% found just once.

This TCR derives from a young man who had recovered from COVID-19. Source material: PBMCs or T cells enriched from blood (not recorded which). The V and J genes are TRBV9 and TRBJ2-5; D is possibly TRBD2 (6 bases). CDR3 region: CASSVRLVRDEETQYF. The CDR3 region has the DNA TGTGCCAGCAGCGTACGACTAGTCCGTGACGAAGAGACCCAGTACTTC. The variable domain in full, with the rest retrieved from reference TRBV9 and TRBJ2-5, is DSGVTQTPKHLITATGQRVTLRCSPRSGDLSVYWYQQSLDQGLQFLIQYYNGEERAKGNILERFSAQQFPDLHSELNLSSLELGDSALYFCASSVRLVRDEETQYFGPGTRLLVL.